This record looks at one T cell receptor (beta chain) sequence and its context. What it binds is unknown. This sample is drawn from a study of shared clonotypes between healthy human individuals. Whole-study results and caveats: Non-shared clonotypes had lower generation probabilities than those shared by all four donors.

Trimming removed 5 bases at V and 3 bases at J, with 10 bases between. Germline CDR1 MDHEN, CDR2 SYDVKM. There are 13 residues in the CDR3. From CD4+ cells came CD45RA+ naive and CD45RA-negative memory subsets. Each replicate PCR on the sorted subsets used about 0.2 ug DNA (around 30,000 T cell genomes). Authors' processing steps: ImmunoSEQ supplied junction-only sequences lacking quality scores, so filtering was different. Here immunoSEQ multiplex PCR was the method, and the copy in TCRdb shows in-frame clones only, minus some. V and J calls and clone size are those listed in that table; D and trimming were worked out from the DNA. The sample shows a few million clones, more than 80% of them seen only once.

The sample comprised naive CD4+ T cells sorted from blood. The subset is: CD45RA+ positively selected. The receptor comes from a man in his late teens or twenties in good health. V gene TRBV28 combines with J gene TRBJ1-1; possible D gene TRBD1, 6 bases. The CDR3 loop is CASSRGGDTEAFF. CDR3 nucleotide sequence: TGTGCCAGCAGTCGTGGGGGCGACACTGAAGCTTTCTTT.